This is a list of T cell receptor beta chains from one sample in a study of naive and memory T cell subsets. Each CDR3 protein is one row after TCRdb ran MiXCR on the UMI-ligation and nested PCR reads. The sample includes about 120,000 distinct CDR3 sequences, around a third of them seen just once. Sequencing was performed on central memory CD4+ T cells from blood. Every receptor here comes from a human donor in good health. The CDR3 runs from the conserved cysteine through the conserved F or W. A D gene is named only where the DNA matches it firmly. The size of a clone is reported for some rows only, either as once, few or many, or as a class for expanded clones.

clone_size d_call j_call v_call cdr3_aa cdr3_nt
NA NA TRBJ1-4 TRBV2 CASNDPLGEMFF TGTGCCAGCAATGACCCCTTGGGCGAGATGTTTTTT
NA NA TRBJ2-5 TRBV3-1 CASSSSVGTQYF TGTGCCAGCAGCTCGTCGGTGGGGACCCAGTACTTC
NA NA TRBJ2-6 TRBV6-5 CASSYSGQGSGANVLTF TGTGCCAGCAGTTACTCGGGCCAGGGTTCTGGGGCCAACGTCCTGACTTTC
NA NA TRBJ1-5 TRBV20-1 CSVVPELDEPQHF TGCAGTGTTGTCCCGGAACTTGACGAGCCCCAGCATTTT
few TRBD2 TRBJ2-7 TRBV9 CASSGTSGISYEQYF TGTGCCAGCAGCGGAACTAGCGGAATCTCCTACGAGCAGTACTTC
few TRBD2 TRBJ2-3 TRBV19 CASSRRGGLAGNRTDTQYF TGTGCCAGTAGTAGACGGGGAGGACTAGCGGGGAACCGCACAGATACGCAGTATTTT
NA TRBD2 TRBJ2-7 TRBV5-6 CGSSSTGTSRTSEQYF TGTGGCAGCAGTTCCACCGGGACTAGTCGAACCTCGGAGCAGTACTTC
few NA TRBJ2-3 TRBV6-2/TRBV6-3 CASRGGPPFTDTQYF TGTGCCAGCCGTGGGGGACCCCCGTTCACAGATACGCAGTATTTT
NA NA TRBJ1-4 TRBV5-1 CASTNRDSTNEKLFF TGCGCCAGCACCAACAGGGATTCAACTAATGAAAAACTGTTTTTT
few NA TRBJ2-2 TRBV6-1 CASSGRLGTTGELFF TGTGCCAGCAGTGGTAGACTAGGAACCACCGGGGAGCTGTTTTTT
few TRBD2 TRBJ2-3 TRBV12-3/TRBV12-4 CATSFWTSGVRKTQYF TGTGCCACCAGTTTTTGGACTAGCGGGGTCAGGAAGACGCAGTATTTT
NA TRBD2 TRBJ2-3 TRBV27 CASSPRTSARRTDTQYF TGTGCCAGCAGCCCGAGGACTAGCGCAAGGAGGACAGATACGCAGTATTTT
many TRBD2 TRBJ2-7 TRBV6-2/TRBV6-3 CASSTPGLAVPYEQYF TGTGCCAGCAGTACCCCGGGACTAGCGGTACCCTACGAGCAGTACTTC
NA TRBD2 TRBJ2-5 TRBV28 CASRPRGGLETQYF TGTGCCAGCAGGCCTCGGGGGGGCCTAGAGACCCAGTACTTC
NA NA TRBJ2-3 TRBV20-1 CSARVPEKATQYF TGCAGTGCTAGAGTGCCTGAAAAGGCTACGCAGTATTTT
NA NA TRBJ2-4 TRBV6-5 CASSMDSYIQYF TGTGCCAGCAGTATGGACAGTTACATTCAGTACTTC
few NA TRBJ1-2 TRBV20-1 CSASRHRVRYTF TGCAGTGCGAGCCGCCACAGGGTGCGCTACACCTTC
NA NA TRBJ2-2 TRBV20-1 CSASGMNTGELFF TGCAGTGCTAGCGGGATGAACACCGGGGAGCTGTTTTTT
NA TRBD1 TRBJ1-4 TRBV5-1 CASSLFPGTGDATNEKLFF TGCGCCAGCAGCTTGTTCCCCGGGACAGGGGACGCAACTAATGAAAAACTGTTTTTT
NA NA TRBJ2-2 TRBV19 CASSWAGGELFF TGTGCCAGCAGTTGGGCAGGAGGGGAGCTGTTTTTT
few TRBD1 TRBJ1-6 TRBV6-5 CASSTGQGTYSPLHF TGTGCCAGCAGTACAGGACAGGGGACCTATTCACCCCTCCACTTT
many TRBD2 TRBJ2-1 TRBV20-1 CRAPGTSGSNEQFF TGCAGAGCTCCCGGGACTAGCGGGAGCAATGAGCAGTTCTTC
few TRBD1 TRBJ1-5 TRBV19 CASTQRRQGSNQPQHF TGTGCCAGTACCCAACGTCGACAGGGTTCCAATCAGCCCCAGCATTTT
NA NA TRBJ2-5 TRBV7-8 CASSSGPAGETQYF TGTGCCAGCAGCTCGGGCCCCGCAGGAGAGACCCAGTACTTC
NA NA TRBJ2-3 TRBV28 CASTLPGRGAQYF TGTGCCAGCACTTTGCCAGGGAGAGGGGCGCAGTATTTT
NA NA TRBJ2-1 TRBV28 CASSPMLNSYNEQFF TGTGCCAGCAGTCCCATGCTGAACTCCTACAATGAGCAGTTCTTC
few NA TRBJ2-6 TRBV6-5 CASSRTAAGANVLTF TGTGCCAGCAGCAGGACAGCTGCTGGGGCCAACGTCCTGACTTTC
NA NA TRBJ2-3 TRBV10-3 CAISESADTQYF TGTGCCATCAGTGAGTCGGCAGATACGCAGTATTTT
NA NA TRBJ1-6 TRBV20-1 CSASRGLDNSPLHF TGCAGTGCCTCCAGGGGACTTGATAATTCACCCCTCCACTTT
few NA TRBJ2-7 TRBV5-1 CASSSDRREQYF TGCGCCAGCAGCTCCGACAGGAGGGAGCAGTACTTC
NA NA TRBJ2-7 TRBV7-9 CASSSSVREQYF TGTGCCAGCAGCTCTAGCGTCCGCGAGCAGTACTTC
NA TRBD2 TRBJ2-1 TRBV28 CASSLASGGRNEQFF TGTGCCAGCAGTTTAGCGTCTGGCGGGAGAAATGAGCAGTTCTTC
few TRBD1 TRBJ1-4 TRBV20-1 CSAYNGQGADEKLFF TGCAGTGCTTACAATGGACAGGGGGCTGATGAAAAACTGTTTTTT
few NA TRBJ2-7 TRBV11-2 CASSLELGSSYEQYF TGTGCCAGCAGCTTGGAGTTGGGTAGCTCCTACGAGCAGTACTTC
NA TRBD2 TRBJ2-5 TRBV20-1 CSARVRGRSEETQYF TGCAGTGCTAGAGTCCGCGGGAGGAGTGAAGAGACCCAGTACTTC
NA TRBD2 TRBJ2-2 TRBV20-1 CSARKTSGWTGELFF TGCAGTGCTAGAAAAACTAGCGGCTGGACCGGGGAGCTGTTTTTT